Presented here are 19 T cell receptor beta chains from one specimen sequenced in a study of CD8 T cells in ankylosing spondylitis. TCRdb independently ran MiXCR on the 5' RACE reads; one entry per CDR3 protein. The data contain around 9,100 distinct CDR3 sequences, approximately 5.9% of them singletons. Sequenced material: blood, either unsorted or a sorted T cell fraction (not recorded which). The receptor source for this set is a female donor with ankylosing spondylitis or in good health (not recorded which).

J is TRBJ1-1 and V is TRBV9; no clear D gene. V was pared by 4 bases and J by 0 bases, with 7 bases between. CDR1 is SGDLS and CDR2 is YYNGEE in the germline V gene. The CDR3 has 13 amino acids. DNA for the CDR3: TGTGCCAGCAGCATTACAGTGAACACTGAAGCTTTCTTT. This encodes CASSITVNTEAFF.

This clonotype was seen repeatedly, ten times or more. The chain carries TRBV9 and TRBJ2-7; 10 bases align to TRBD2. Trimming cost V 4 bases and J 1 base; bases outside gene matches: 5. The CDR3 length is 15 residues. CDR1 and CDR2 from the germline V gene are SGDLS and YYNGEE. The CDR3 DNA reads TGTGCCAGCAGCCCGACGGGACTAGCGTCCTACGAGCAGTACTTC. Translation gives CASSPTGLASYEQYF.

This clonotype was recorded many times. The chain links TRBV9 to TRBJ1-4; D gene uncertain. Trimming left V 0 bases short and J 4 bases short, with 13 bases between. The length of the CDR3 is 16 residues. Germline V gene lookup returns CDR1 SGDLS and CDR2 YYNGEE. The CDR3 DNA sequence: TGTGCCAGCAGCGTAGGCCAGGCCGGGATTAATGAAAAACTGTTTTTT. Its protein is CASSVGQAGINEKLFF. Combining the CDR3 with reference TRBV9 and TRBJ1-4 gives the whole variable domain DSGVTQTPKHLITATGQRVTLRCSPRSGDLSVYWYQQSLDQGLQFLIQYYNGEERAKGNILERFSAQQFPDLHSELNLSSLELGDSALYFCASSVGQAGINEKLFFGSGTQLSVL.

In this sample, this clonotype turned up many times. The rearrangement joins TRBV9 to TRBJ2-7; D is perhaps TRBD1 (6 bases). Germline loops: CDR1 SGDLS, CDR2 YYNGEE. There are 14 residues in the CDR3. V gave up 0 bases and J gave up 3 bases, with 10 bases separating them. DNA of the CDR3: TGTGCCAGCAGCGTAGGGGGACAAATCTACGAGCAGTACTTC. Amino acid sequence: CASSVGGQIYEQYF. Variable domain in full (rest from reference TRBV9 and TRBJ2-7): DSGVTQTPKHLITATGQRVTLRCSPRSGDLSVYWYQQSLDQGLQFLIQYYNGEERAKGNILERFSAQQFPDLHSELNLSSLELGDSALYFCASSVGGQIYEQYFGPGTRLTVT.

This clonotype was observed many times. This CDR3 is CASSGGGGNSPLHF. CDR3 sequence (DNA): TGTGCCAGCAGCGGGGGGGGAGGTAATTCACCCCTCCACTTT. This chain uses TRBV9 with TRBJ1-6; a possible D gene is TRBD1 (5 bases). V shed 3 bases and J shed 6 bases, with 10 bases lying between them. Germline-derived CDR1 and CDR2 are SGDLS and YYNGEE. The CDR3 contains 14 residues.

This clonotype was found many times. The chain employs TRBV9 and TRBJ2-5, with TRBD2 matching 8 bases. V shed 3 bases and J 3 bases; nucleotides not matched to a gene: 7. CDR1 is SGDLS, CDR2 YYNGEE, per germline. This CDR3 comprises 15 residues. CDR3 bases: TGTGCCAGCAGCGCCGAGATAGCGGGGAAAGAGACCCAGTACTTC. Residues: CASSAEIAGKETQYF.

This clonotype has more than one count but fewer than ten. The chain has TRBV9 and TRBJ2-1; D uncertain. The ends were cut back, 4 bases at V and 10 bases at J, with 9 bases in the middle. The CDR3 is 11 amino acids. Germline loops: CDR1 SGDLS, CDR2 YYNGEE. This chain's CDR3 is CASSPGPEQFF. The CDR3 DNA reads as TGTGCCAGCAGCCCAGGCCCGGAGCAGTTCTTC.

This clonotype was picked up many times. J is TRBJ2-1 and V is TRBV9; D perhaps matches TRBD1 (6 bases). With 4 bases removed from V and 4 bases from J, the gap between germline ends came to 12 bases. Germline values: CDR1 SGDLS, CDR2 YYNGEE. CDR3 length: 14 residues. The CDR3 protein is CASSTRQEYNEQFF. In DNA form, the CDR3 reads TGTGCCAGCAGCACCAGACAGGAGTACAATGAGCAGTTCTTC.

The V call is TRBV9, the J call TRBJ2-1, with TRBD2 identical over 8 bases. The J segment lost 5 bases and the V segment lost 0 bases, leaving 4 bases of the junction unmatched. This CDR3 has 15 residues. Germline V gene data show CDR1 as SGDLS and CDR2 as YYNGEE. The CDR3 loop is CASSVGGGIDNEQFF. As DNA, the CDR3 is TGTGCCAGCAGCGTAGGCGGGGGGATAGACAATGAGCAGTTCTTC.

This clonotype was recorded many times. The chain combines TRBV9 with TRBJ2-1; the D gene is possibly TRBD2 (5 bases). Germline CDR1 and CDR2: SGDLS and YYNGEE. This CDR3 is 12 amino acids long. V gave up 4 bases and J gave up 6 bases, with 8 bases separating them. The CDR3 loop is CASSPGLNEQFF. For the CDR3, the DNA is TGTGCCAGCAGCCCTGGACTCAATGAGCAGTTCTTC. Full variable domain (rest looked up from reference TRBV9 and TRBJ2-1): DSGVTQTPKHLITATGQRVTLRCSPRSGDLSVYWYQQSLDQGLQFLIQYYNGEERAKGNILERFSAQQFPDLHSELNLSSLELGDSALYFCASSPGLNEQFFGPGTRLTVL.

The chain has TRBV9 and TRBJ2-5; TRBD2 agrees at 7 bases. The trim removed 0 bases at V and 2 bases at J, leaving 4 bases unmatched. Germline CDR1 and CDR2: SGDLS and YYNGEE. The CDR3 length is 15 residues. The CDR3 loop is CASSVGSSGQETQYF. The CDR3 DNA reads TGTGCCAGCAGCGTAGGGTCTAGCGGACAAGAGACCCAGTACTTC. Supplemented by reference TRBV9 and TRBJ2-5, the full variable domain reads DSGVTQTPKHLITATGQRVTLRCSPRSGDLSVYWYQQSLDQGLQFLIQYYNGEERAKGNILERFSAQQFPDLHSELNLSSLELGDSALYFCASSVGSSGQETQYFGPGTRLLVL.

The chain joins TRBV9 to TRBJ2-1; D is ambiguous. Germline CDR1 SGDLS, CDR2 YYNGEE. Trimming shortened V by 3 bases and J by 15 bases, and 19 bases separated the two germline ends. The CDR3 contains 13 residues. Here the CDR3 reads CASSGRFGLDLFF. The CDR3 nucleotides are TGTGCCAGCAGCGGACGTTTCGGGCTAGATCTGTTCTTC.

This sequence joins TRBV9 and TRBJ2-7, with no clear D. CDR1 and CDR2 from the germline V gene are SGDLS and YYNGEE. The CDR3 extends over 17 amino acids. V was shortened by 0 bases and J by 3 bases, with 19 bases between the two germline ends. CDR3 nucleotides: TGTGCCAGCAGCGTAGGCCCTCTACTGTTGCGGAGCTACGAGCAGTACTTC. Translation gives CASSVGPLLLRSYEQYF.

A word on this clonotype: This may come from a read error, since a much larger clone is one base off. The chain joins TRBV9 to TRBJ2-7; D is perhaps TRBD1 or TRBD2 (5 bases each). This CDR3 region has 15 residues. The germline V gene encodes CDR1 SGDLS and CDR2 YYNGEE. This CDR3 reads CASSVGLGEGGERYF. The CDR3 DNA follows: TGTGCCAGCAGCGTAGGTTTAGGGGAAGGAGGCGAGCGGTACTTC.

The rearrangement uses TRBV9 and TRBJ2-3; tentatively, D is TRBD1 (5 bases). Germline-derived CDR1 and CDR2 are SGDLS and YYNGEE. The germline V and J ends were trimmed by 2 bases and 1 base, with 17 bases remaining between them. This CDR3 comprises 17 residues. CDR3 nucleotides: TGTGCCAGCAGCGTCAATCTCGATCCCAGGGGCACAGATACGCAGTATTTT. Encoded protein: CASSVNLDPRGTDTQYF. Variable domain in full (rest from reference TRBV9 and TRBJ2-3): DSGVTQTPKHLITATGQRVTLRCSPRSGDLSVYWYQQSLDQGLQFLIQYYNGEERAKGNILERFSAQQFPDLHSELNLSSLELGDSALYFCASSVNLDPRGTDTQYFGPGTRLTVL.

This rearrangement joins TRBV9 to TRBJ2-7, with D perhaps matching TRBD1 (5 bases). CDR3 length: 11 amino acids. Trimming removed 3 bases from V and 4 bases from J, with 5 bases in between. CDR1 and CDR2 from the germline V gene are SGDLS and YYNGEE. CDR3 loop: CASSEGYEQYF. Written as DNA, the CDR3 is TGTGCCAGCAGCGAGGGGTACGAGCAGTACTTC.

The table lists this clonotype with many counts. The CDR3 region has the DNA TGTGCCAGCAGCGTAGCAACAGTCGTGGAGCTGTTTTTT. The encoded protein is CASSVATVVELFF. V and J are TRBV9 and TRBJ2-2, with no clear D. The CDR3 runs to 13 residues. Germline V CDR1 and CDR2: SGDLS, YYNGEE. The V end was cut by 0 bases, the J end by 10 bases, with 10 bases between.

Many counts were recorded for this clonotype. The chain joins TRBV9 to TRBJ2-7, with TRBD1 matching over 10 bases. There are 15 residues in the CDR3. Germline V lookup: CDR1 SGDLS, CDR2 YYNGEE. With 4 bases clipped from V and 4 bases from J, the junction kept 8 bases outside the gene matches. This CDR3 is CASSPGTGVSYEQYF. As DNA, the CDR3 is TGTGCCAGCAGCCCCGGGACAGGGGTTAGTTACGAGCAGTACTTC.

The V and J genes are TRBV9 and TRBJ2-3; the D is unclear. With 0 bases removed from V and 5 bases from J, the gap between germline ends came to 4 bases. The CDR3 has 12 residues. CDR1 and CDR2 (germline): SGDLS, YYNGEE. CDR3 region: CASSVGGDTQYF. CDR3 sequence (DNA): TGTGCCAGCAGCGTAGGGGGAGATACGCAGTATTTT.